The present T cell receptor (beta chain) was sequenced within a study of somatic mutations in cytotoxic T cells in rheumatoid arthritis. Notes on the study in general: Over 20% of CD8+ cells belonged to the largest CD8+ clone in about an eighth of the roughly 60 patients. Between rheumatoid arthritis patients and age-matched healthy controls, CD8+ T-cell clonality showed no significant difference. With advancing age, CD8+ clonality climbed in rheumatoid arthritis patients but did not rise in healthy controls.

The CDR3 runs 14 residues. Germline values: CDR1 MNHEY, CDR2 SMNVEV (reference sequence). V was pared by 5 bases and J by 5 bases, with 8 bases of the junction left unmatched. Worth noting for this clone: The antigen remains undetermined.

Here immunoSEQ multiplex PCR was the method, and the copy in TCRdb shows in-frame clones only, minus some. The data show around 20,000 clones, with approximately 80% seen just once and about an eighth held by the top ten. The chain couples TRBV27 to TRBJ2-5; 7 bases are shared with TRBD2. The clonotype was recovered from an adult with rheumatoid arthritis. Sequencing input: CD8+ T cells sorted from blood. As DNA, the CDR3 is TGTGCCAGCAGTCTAGGCGGGAGACAGGAGACCCAGTACTTC. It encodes CASSLGGRQETQYF.